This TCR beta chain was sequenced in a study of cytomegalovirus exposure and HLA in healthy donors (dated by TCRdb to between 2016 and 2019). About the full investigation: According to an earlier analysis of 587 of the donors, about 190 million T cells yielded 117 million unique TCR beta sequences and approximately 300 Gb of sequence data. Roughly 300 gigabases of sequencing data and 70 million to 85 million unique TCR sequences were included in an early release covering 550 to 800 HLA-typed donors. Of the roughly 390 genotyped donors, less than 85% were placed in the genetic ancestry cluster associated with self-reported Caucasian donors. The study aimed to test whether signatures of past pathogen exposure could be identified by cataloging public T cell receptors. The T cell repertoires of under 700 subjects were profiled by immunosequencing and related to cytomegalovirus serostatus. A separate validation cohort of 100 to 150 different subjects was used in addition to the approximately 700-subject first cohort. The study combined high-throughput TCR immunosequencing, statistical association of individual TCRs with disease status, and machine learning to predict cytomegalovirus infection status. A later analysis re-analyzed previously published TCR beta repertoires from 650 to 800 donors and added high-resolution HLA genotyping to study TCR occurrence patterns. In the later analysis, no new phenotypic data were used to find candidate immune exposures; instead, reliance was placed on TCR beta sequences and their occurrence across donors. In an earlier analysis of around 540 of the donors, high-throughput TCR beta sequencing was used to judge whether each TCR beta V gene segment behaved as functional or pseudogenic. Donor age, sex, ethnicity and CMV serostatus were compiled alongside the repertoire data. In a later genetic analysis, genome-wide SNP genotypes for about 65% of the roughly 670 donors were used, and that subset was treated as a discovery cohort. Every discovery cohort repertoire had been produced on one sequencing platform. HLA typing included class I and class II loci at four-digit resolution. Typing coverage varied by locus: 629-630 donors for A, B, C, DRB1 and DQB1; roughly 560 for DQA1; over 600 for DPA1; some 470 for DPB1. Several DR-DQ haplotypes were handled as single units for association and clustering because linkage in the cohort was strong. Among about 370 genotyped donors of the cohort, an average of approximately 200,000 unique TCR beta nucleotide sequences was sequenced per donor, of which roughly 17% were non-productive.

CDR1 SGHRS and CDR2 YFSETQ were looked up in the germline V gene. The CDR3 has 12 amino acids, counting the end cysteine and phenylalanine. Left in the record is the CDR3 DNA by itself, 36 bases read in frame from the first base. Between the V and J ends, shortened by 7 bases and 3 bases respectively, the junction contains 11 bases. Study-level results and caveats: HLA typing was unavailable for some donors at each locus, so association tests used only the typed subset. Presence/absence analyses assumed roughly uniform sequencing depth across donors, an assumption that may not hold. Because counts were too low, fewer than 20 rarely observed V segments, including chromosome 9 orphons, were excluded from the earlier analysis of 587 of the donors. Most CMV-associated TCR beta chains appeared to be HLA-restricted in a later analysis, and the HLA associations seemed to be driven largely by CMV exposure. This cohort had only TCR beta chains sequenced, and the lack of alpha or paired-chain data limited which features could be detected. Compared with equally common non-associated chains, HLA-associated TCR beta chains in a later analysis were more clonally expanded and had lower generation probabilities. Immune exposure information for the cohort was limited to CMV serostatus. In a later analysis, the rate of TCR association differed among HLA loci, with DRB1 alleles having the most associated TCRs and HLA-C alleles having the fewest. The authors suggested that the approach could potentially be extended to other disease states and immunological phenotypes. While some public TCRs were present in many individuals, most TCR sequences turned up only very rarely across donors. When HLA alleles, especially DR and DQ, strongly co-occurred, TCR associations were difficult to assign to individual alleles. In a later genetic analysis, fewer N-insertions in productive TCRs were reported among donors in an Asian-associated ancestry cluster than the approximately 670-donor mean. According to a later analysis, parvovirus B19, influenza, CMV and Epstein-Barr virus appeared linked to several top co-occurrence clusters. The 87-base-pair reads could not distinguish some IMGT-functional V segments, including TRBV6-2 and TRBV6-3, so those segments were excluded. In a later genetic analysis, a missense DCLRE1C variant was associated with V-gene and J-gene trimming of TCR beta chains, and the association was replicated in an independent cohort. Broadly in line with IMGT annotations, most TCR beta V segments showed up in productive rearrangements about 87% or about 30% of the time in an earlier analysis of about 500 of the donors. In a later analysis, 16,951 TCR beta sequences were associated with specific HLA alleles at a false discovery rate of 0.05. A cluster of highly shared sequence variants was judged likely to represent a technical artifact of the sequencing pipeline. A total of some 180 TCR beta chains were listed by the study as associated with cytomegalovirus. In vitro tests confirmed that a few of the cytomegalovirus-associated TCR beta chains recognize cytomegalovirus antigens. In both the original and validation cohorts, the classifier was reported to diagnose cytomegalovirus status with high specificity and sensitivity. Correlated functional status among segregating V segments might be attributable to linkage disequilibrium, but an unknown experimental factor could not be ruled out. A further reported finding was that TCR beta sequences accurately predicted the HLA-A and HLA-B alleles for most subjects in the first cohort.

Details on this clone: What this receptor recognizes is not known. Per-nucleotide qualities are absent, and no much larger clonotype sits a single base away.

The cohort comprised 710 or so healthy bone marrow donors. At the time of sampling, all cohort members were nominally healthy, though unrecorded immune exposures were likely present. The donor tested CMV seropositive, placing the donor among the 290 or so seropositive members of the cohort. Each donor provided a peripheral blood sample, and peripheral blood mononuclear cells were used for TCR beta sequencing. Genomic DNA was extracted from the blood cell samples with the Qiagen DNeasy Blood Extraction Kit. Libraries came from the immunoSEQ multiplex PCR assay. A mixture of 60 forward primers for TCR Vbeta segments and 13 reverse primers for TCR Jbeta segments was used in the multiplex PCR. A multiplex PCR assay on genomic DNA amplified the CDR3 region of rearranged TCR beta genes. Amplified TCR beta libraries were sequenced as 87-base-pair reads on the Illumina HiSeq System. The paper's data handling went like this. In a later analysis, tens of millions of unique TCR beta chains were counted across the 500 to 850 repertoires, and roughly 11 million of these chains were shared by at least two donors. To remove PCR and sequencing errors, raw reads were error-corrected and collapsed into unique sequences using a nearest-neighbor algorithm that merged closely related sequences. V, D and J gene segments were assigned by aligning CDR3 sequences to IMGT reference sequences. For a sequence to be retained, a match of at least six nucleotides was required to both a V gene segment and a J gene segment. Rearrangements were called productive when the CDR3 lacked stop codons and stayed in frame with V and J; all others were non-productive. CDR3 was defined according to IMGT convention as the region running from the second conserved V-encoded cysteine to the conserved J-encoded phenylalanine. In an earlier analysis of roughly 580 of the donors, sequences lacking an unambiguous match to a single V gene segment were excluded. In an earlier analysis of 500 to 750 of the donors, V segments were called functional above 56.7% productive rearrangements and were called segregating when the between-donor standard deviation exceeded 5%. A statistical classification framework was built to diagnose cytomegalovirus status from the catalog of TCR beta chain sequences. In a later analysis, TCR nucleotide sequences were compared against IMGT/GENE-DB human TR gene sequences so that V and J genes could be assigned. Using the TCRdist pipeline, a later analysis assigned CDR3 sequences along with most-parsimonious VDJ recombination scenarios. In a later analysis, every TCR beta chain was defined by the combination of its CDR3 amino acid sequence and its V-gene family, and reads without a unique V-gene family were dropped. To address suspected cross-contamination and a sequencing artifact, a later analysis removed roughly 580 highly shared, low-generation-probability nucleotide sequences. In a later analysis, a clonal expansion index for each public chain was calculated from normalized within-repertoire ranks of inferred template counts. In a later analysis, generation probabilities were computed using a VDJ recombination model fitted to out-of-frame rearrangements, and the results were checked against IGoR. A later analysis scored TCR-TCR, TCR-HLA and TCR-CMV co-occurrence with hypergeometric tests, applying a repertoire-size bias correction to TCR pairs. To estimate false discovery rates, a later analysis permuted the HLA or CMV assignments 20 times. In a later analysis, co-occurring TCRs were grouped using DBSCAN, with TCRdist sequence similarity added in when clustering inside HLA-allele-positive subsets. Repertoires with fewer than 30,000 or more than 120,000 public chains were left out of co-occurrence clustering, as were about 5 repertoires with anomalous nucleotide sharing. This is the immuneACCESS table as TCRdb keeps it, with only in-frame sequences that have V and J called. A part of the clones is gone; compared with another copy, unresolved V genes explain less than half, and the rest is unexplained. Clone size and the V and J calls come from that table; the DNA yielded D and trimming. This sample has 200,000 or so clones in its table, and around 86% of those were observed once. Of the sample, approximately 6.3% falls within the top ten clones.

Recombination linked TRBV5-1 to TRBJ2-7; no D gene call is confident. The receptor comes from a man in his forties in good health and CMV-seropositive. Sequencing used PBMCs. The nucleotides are TGCGCCAGCTTACTACCCGTCTACGAGCAGTACTTC. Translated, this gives CASLLPVYEQYF.